This record concerns one TCR beta chain sequence. This specimen belongs to a study of shared clonotypes between healthy human individuals. Study as a whole: CD8 memory received one plate per donor, CD8 naive two, CD4 memory three and CD4 naive three.

The donors were adults (healthy and HIV-negative) with no recent acute infections or vaccinations. Roughly 33,000 T cell genomes, or around 200 ng DNA, went into the sorted-subset replicate PCRs. Using immunoSEQ multiplex PCR, the repertoire was profiled, and TCRdb retains in-frame clones only, with some absent. The sample has 2 million to 2.5 million clones; 85% to 95% are singletons. This TCR derives from a man younger than 35 in good health. Some clones in this sample may be carry-over from other donors' samples. What was sequenced was naive CD4+ T cells from PBMCs. Subset defined: CD45RA+ positively selected.

The CDR3: CASSEEASANTGELFF. DNA for the CDR3: TGTGCCAGCAGTGAAGAGGCTAGCGCGAACACCGGGGAGCTGTTTTTT. This rearrangement joins TRBV2 to TRBJ2-2, with a possible D match to TRBD2 (6 bases). Germline CDR1 and CDR2: SNHLY and FYNNEI. V lost 1 base and J 0 bases, leaving 9 bases between the germline ends. The CDR3 is 16 amino acids.